These 13 T cell receptor delta chains were all obtained from the same sample, sequenced in a study of in vitro expanded adult blood gammadelta T cells. TCRdb repeated clone calling on the 5' RACE reads with CATT. The sample lists hundreds of delta-chain clones, approximately 37% occurring once. Their specific antigens are unknown. After expansion, live CD3+ TCRgammadelta+ Vgamma9+ Vdelta2+ T cells were sorted by FACS. Zoledronate at around 1 uM was applied to PBMC for one day, followed by three washes. IL-2 was replenished every 3 to 4 days during an approximately 15-day expansion. The specimen was gamma-delta T cells from peripheral blood expanded in culture, collected from an in vitro culture stimulated with zoledronate. All receptors derive from an adult in good health.

The chain employs TRDV2 and TRDJ1; 10 bases fit TRDD3. Germline V gene sequence: CDR1 GEAIGNYY, CDR2 EKD. This CDR3 is built from 15 residues. Trimming at V came to 3 bases and at J to 2 bases, leaving 5 bases not matched to a gene. CDR3 bases: TGTGCCTGTGACGCCCTACTGGGGGATACCGATAAACTCATCTTT. This codes for CACDALLGDTDKLIF.

Relative to its sample, this clone is large. This sample also contains other DNA sequences that code for the same CDR3. The rearrangement joins TRDV2 to TRDJ1; 12 positions match TRDD3. The CDR3 is made up of 20 amino acids. Germline CDR1 is GEAIGNYY and CDR2 is EKD. V lost 0 bases and J lost 2; bases outside the gene matches: 15. The CDR3 nucleotides read TGTGCCTGTGACACCGTGTGGACTGCAACTGGGGGATACCGAACCGATAAACTCATCTTT. It yields the protein CACDTVWTATGGYRTDKLIF.

Remarks on this clone: Sequence at one end of the junction differs from germline and may be a read error. The same CDR3 is also encoded by other DNA sequences in this sample. The chain combines TRDV2 with TRDJ1, with 10 bases aligning to TRDD3. The germline V gene encodes CDR1 GEAIGNYY and CDR2 EKD. This CDR3 has 20 amino acids. The CDR3 nucleotides read TGTGCCTGTGACACCGTAGGTGGGGGATACTCATCCTCGTACACTGATAAACTCATCTTT. This sequence encodes CACDTVGGGYSSSYTDKLIF.

With regard to this clone: Given a far larger clone just one base away, this is likely a sequencing read error. The V gene is TRDV2, the J gene TRDJ1; 8 nucleotides line up with TRDD3. J lost 4 bases, V lost 3 bases, and 21 bases had no gene match. The germline V gene encodes CDR1 GEAIGNYY and CDR2 EKD. The CDR3 loop spans 19 amino acids. The CDR3 protein is CACDSLRRAEGDKVDKLIF. The CDR3 DNA follows: TGTGCCTGTGACTCCCTAAGAAGGGCCGAGGGGGATAAGGTCGATAAACTCATCTTT.

By share of the sample, this clone is large (0.1 to 1%). This chain uses TRDV2 with TRDJ1; possibly TRDD3 for D (7 bases). Trimming pared 0 bases from V and 4 bases from J, leaving 23 bases between. This CDR3 comprises 18 residues. Germline values: CDR1 GEAIGNYY, CDR2 EKD. CDR3 in amino acids: CACDTLLQTGDYIDKLIF. The CDR3, as DNA: TGTGCCTGTGACACCCTCCTACAAACGGGGGATTATATCGATAAACTCATCTTT.

There are a few counts of this clone. The chain has TRDV2 and TRDJ1, with D possibly TRDD2 on 6 matching bases. The CDR3 totals 19 residues. V was cut by 0 bases and J by 0 bases, with 22 bases left in between. Germline values: CDR1 GEAIGNYY, CDR2 EKD. CDR3 in amino acids: CACDTVSVLHRTYTDKLIF. CDR3 bases: TGTGCCTGTGACACCGTTTCAGTCCTACATCGTACCTACACCGATAAACTCATCTTT.

This clone was counted a few times. In nucleotides, the CDR3 is TGTGCCTGTGACACGTTAGGAGGCGCGGGAGGCACCGATAAACTCATCTTT. As protein: CACDTLGGAGGTDKLIF. The V gene is TRDV2, the J gene TRDJ1; D is unresolved. In germline, CDR1 is GEAIGNYY, CDR2 EKD. V was pared by 1 base and J by 1 base, with 18 bases between. This CDR3 contains 17 residues.

Concerning this clone: A much bigger clone sits one base away, suggesting this may be a read error. Different DNA sequences within this sample yield the same CDR3. This chain uses TRDV2 with TRDJ1; a possible D gene is TRDD3 (6 bases). This CDR3 has 16 residues. Germline V CDR1 and CDR2: GEAIGNYY, EKD. The CDR3 reads CACDTVGDRYTDKLIF. The CDR3 DNA follows: TGTGCCTGTGACACCGTCGGGGATCGGTACACAGATAAACTCATCTTT.

This clone was detected a few times. Other nucleotide sequences in the sample specify the same CDR3. The V and J genes are TRDV2 and TRDJ3; TRDD3 is a possible D gene (6 bases). In germline, CDR1 is GEAIGNYY, CDR2 EKD. Trimming took 0 bases from V and 1 from J, leaving 18 bases between them. The CDR3 totals 20 residues. The CDR3 loop is CACDTGGLRGSSWDTRQMFF. In nucleotides, the CDR3 is TGTGCCTGTGACACCGGGGGCTTGCGGGGATCTTCCTGGGACACCCGACAGATGTTTTTC.

This rearrangement joins TRDV2 to TRDJ1, with D possibly matching TRDD3 (6 bases). This CDR3 has 15 amino acids. Trimming shortened V by 0 bases and J by 3 bases, and 13 bases separated the two germline ends. Germline V gene data show CDR1 as GEAIGNYY and CDR2 as EKD. The chain's CDR3 is CACDTVSLGSDKLIF. CDR3 DNA sequence: TGTGCCTGTGACACCGTCTCCCTGGGGTCCGATAAACTCATCTTT.

This clone was seen a handful of times. The J gene is TRDJ1, the V gene TRDV2; D is possibly TRDD3 (5 bases). V was pared by 0 bases and J by 3 bases, with 28 bases between. The CDR3 runs to 20 residues. Looked up from germline, CDR1 is GEAIGNYY and CDR2 is EKD. The CDR3 region is CACDTLTRQSGRDAPDKLIF. CDR3 DNA sequence: TGTGCCTGTGACACCCTAACTCGCCAGTCAGGGAGGGATGCTCCCGATAAACTCATCTTT.

This clone is classed as large (0.1 to 1%). Other DNA sequences from this sample encode an identical CDR3 as well. The chain combines TRDV2 with TRDJ1; D may be TRDD3 (5 bases). The CDR3 is 16 amino acids. The germline V gene encodes CDR1 GEAIGNYY and CDR2 EKD. The germline V and J ends were trimmed by 2 bases and 0 bases, with 15 bases remaining between them. The CDR3, as DNA: TGTGCCTGTGACATTCTGGGAGACGATGACACCGATAAACTCATCTTT. Encoded protein: CACDILGDDDTDKLIF.

This clone appeared a few times. This chain uses TRDV2 with TRDJ1; 12 nucleotides agree with TRDD3. CDR1 is GEAIGNYY and CDR2 is EKD in the germline V gene. J gave up 7 bases and V 3 bases, and 2 bases lay outside the gene matches. The CDR3 loop spans 13 amino acids. This chain's CDR3 is CACDSLGDTKLIF. Written as DNA, the CDR3 is TGTGCCTGTGACTCACTGGGGGATACTAAACTCATCTTT.